A single sample is the source of the 11 T cell receptor beta chains below, sequenced in a study of blood T cell repertoires in COVID-19. The assay was immunoSEQ multiplex PCR, and TCRdb's table has in-frame clones only and misses some. The data show 95,000 to 100,000 clones, approximately 80% seen once. Material for sequencing was peripheral blood. Source of these receptors: a man in his 70s with acute or convalescent COVID-19.

The chain joins TRBV19 to TRBJ2-5, with 9 bases identical to TRBD2. J was trimmed by 5 bases and V by 0 bases; bases with no gene match: 1. This CDR3 region has 14 residues. From germline, CDR1 is LNHDA and CDR2 SQIVND (reference sequence). The CDR3 spells CASSIDSGSETQYF. The CDR3 DNA reads as TGTGCCAGTAGTATAGATAGCGGGAGTGAGACCCAGTACTTC.

The rearrangement links TRBV7-2 to TRBJ1-5, with D uncertain. Trimming took off 8 bases at V and 1 base at J, with 15 bases between the two ends. CDR3 length: 15 amino acids. Germline values: CDR1 SGHTA, CDR2 FQGNSA. The CDR3 region has the DNA TGTGCCAGCGCCTCTGGGCAGAGAAGCAATCAGCCCCAGCATTTT. Translation: CASASGQRSNQPQHF.

The CDR3: CASSRTGKSNQPQHF. DNA for the CDR3: TGTGCCAGCTCACGGACAGGGAAGAGCAATCAGCCCCAGCATTTT. The rearrangement joins TRBV18 to TRBJ1-5; 8 bases agree with TRBD1. Germline V gives CDR1 KGHSH, CDR2 LQKENI. V dropped 4 bases and J dropped 1; count of bases not matched to a gene: 3. There are 15 residues in the CDR3.

This clone was seen only a few times. The chain carries TRBV9 and TRBJ2-2; the D is unclear. V gave up 7 bases and J gave up 4 bases, with 11 bases separating them. Germline-derived CDR1 and CDR2 are SGDLS and YYNGEE. The CDR3 runs to 13 residues. CDR3: CASGALLTGELFF. The DNA for the CDR3 is TGTGCCAGCGGTGCTCTACTCACCGGGGAGCTGTTTTTT. The full variable domain, rest sourced from reference TRBV9 and TRBJ2-2, is DSGVTQTPKHLITATGQRVTLRCSPRSGDLSVYWYQQSLDQGLQFLIQYYNGEERAKGNILERFSAQQFPDLHSELNLSSLELGDSALYFCASGALLTGELFFGEGSRLTVL.

The chain uses TRBV19 and TRBJ2-7; 9 bases match TRBD1. The CDR3 loop spans 14 amino acids. CDR1 and CDR2 (germline): LNHDA, SQIVND (reference sequence). The V gene end was trimmed by 3 bases and the J gene end by 3 bases; junction bases not matched to a gene: 3. As DNA, the CDR3 is TGTGCCAGTAGTATGGGGACAGGGAACTACGAGCAGTACTTC. Encoded protein: CASSMGTGNYEQYF. Using reference TRBV19 and TRBJ2-7 for the parts outside the CDR3, the full variable domain is DGGITQSPKYLFRKEGQNVTLSCEQNLNHDAMYWYRQDPGQGLRLIYYSQIVNDFQKGDIAEGYSVSREKKESFPLTVTSAQKNPTAFYLCASSMGTGNYEQYFGPGTRLTVT.

The chain employs TRBV2 and TRBJ2-5; TRBD1 might be the D (5 bases). Germline V lookup: CDR1 SNHLY, CDR2 FYNNEI. The V end lost 7 bases, the J end lost 0 bases, and 15 bases lay between the germline ends. This CDR3 is built from 15 residues. CDR3 sequence reads: CASIRQDNYQETQYF. The CDR3 nucleotides are TGTGCCAGCATACGGCAGGACAACTACCAAGAGACCCAGTACTTC.

The rearrangement uses TRBV6-5 and TRBJ1-1; D ambiguous. Looked up from germline, CDR1 is MNHEY and CDR2 is SVGAGI. Trimming shortened V by 2 bases and J by 1 base, and 11 bases separated the two germline ends. This CDR3 has 15 residues. CDR3 residues: CASSYGPGRNTEAFF. DNA of the CDR3: TGTGCCAGCAGTTACGGGCCAGGCCGGAACACTGAAGCTTTCTTT.

This clone is medium-sized in the sample. The J gene is TRBJ1-5, the V gene TRBV5-6; no reliable D call. The V and J ends lost 1 base and 6 bases respectively, with 23 bases between them. The CDR3 sequence is 18 residues long. Per germline, CDR1 SGHDT and CDR2 YYEEEE. The chain's CDR3 is CASSLRFLRHSPCQPQHF. Here the CDR3 DNA reads TGTGCCAGCAGCTTGCGGTTTCTTAGACACAGTCCGTGTCAGCCCCAGCATTTT.

The chain is built from TRBV4-2 and TRBJ2-1; D may be TRBD2 (6 bases). This CDR3 is built from 14 residues. V shed 4 bases and J shed 8 bases, with 15 bases lying between them. The V gene's germline CDR1 is LGHNA and CDR2 YNFKEQ. The CDR3 region is CASSPGTAYYEQFF. DNA of the CDR3: TGTGCCAGCAGCCCCGGGACTGCATATTATGAGCAGTTCTTC.

This rearrangement joins TRBV2 to TRBJ2-1; D is unresolved. Trimming shortened V by 8 bases and J by 5 bases, and 13 bases separated the two germline ends. Germline CDR1 is SNHLY and CDR2 is FYNNEI. The CDR3 spans 13 residues. The CDR3 loop reads CASELDWNNEQFF. CDR3 in DNA: TGTGCCAGCGAGCTTGACTGGAACAATGAGCAGTTCTTC.

V is TRBV30 and J is TRBJ1-6; 9 bases are shared with TRBD1. Losses at the gene ends were 8 bases for V and 6 bases for J; bases not matched to a gene: 5. The germline V gene encodes CDR1 GTSNPN and CDR2 SVGIG (reference sequence). CDR3 size: 13 residues. CDR3 in DNA: TGTGCCCGACGACAGGGGGTTAATTCACCCCTCCACTTT. Translating it yields CARRQGVNSPLHF.